Sequencing of this T cell receptor beta chain was carried out in a study of cytomegalovirus exposure and HLA in healthy donors. The V end was cut by 6 bases, the J end by 7 bases, with 25 bases between. The germline gives CDR1 MNHEY, CDR2 SMNVEV (reference sequence). The CDR3 has 17 amino acids. General study points: In an earlier analysis, most TCR beta V segments were productive about 90% or about 30% of the time.

Amplification used 60 Vbeta primers and 13 Jbeta primers. Clones were read by immunoSEQ multiplex PCR, and TCRdb kept only the in-frame ones, dropping some. Of some 150,000 clones listed, approximately 82% are singletons. A note on this clone: Its antigen is not known.

Source material: PBMCs. This chain links TRBV27 with TRBJ2-4, with D possibly being TRBD1 (6 bases). The clonotype originates from a woman in her thirties or forties in good health and CMV-seronegative. CDR3 DNA sequence: TGTGCCAGCAGCCTTAGACGGAACAGGGAAGAATCGAACATTCAGTACTTC. Translating gives CASSLRRNREESNIQYF.